This T cell receptor (beta chain) originates from a study of T cell responses to AZD1222 COVID-19 vaccine. Background on the study: Second doses that came at about 4 or about 12 weeks were put together. The study, taken as a whole, reports: Most donors were white British, females outnumbered males, and clonal diversity was possibly underestimated. Of the AZD1222 recipients, only six or seven were seropositive at baseline. Regions 160-218 and 743-854 dominated among vaccine-associated CD4 TCRs spanning spike.

Libraries were prepared by immunoSEQ multiplex PCR; TCRdb keeps only in-frame clonotypes and omits some of them. The sample holds approximately 92,000 clones, about nine tenths seen once. From germline, CDR1 is SNHLY and CDR2 FYNNEI. This CDR3 has 13 amino acids. Trimming took off 7 bases at V and 8 bases at J, with 17 bases between the two ends. About this clone: No antigen is known for it.

The sequence was collected from an adult in good health. This specimen was peripheral blood, taken on day 0 of AZD1222 vaccination. The genes are TRBV2 and TRBJ1-2; D unclear. The CDR3 sequence is CASMRGNDQGYTF. CDR3 nucleotide sequence: TGTGCCAGCATGCGAGGTAATGATCAAGGCTACACCTTC. The whole variable domain, filled in from reference TRBV2 and TRBJ1-2, reads EPEVTQTPSHQVTQMGQEVILRCVPISNHLYFYWYRQILGQKVEFLVSFYNNEISEKSEIFDDQFSVERPDGSNFTLKIRSTKLEDSAMYFCASMRGNDQGYTFGSGTRLTVV.